The 27 T cell receptor beta chains below were found in one sample sequenced in a study of cytomegalovirus exposure and HLA in healthy donors. This PCR relied on a set of 60 Vbeta primers and 13 Jbeta primers. Sequenced by immunoSEQ multiplex PCR; TCRdb stores in-frame clones only, minus some. The sample has around 200,000 clones. The specimen sequenced was PBMCs. The receptors come from a girl aged 2 to 9 in good health and CMV-seropositive.

The rearrangement links TRBV5-1 to TRBJ2-1; 9 nucleotides line up with TRBD2. Germline V gives CDR1 SGHRS, CDR2 YFSETQ. The CDR3 is 15 amino acids. With 0 bases clipped from V and 6 bases from J, the junction kept 4 bases outside the gene matches. The CDR3 reads CASSLVLAGTNEQFF. CDR3 DNA: TGCGCCAGCAGCTTGGTGCTAGCGGGAACCAATGAGCAGTTCTTC.

CDR3 in DNA: TGTGCCAGCGCGAGCGGGAGCTCCTACGAGCAGTACTTC. Amino acid sequence: CASASGSSYEQYF. The chain joins TRBV2 to TRBJ2-7; 8 positions agree with TRBD2. Germline lookup yields CDR1 SNHLY and CDR2 FYNNEI. The CDR3 covers 13 residues. V was pared by 8 bases and J by 0 bases, with 3 bases of the junction left unmatched.

CDR3 coding DNA: TGTGCCAGCAAAGCGGGGGGGACAGAATACGAGCAGTACTTC. It yields the protein CASKAGGTEYEQYF. This chain uses TRBV7-9 with TRBJ2-7; TRBD2 matches 10 bases. This CDR3 spans 14 amino acids. Losses at the gene ends were 7 bases for V and 4 bases for J; bases not matched to a gene: 7. Germline CDR1 and CDR2: SEHNR and FQNEAQ (reference sequence).

The genes are TRBV6-6 and TRBJ1-5, with 10 bases identical to TRBD1. Germline lookup yields CDR1 MNHNY and CDR2 SVGAGI (reference sequence). CDR3 length: 15 amino acids. Germline trimming cut 6 bases from V and 4 bases from J; bases unmatched to any gene: 6. The CDR3 sequence: CASRRQGASNQPQHF. The CDR3, as DNA: TGTGCCAGCAGGAGACAGGGGGCTAGTAATCAGCCCCAGCATTTT.

The chain has TRBV13 and TRBJ2-1; 8 nucleotides align to TRBD2. CDR1 is PRHDT and CDR2 is FYEKMQ in the germline V gene (reference sequence). Trimming took 3 bases from V and 6 from J; bases not matched to a gene: 7. This CDR3 region has 15 residues. The CDR3 here is CASSLVAGGLNEQFF. In DNA form, the CDR3 reads TGTGCCAGCAGCTTGGTGGCGGGAGGCCTCAATGAGCAGTTCTTC. Variable domain in full (rest from reference TRBV13 and TRBJ2-1): AAGVIQSPRHLIKEKRETATLKCYPIPRHDTVYWYQQGPGQDPQFLISFYEKMQSDKGSIPDRFSAQQFSDYHSELNMSSLELGDSALYFCASSLVAGGLNEQFFGPGTRLTVL.

The V and J genes are TRBV10-3 and TRBJ2-1; no definite D call. The V gene lost 2 bases and the J gene lost 0 bases, with 20 bases spanning the gap. This CDR3 contains 19 residues. Germline assignment: CDR1 ENHRY and CDR2 SYGVKD. The CDR3 region is CAISEVMATTKSSYNEQFF. The CDR3 coding sequence is TGTGCCATCAGTGAGGTAATGGCGACAACGAAGAGCTCCTACAATGAGCAGTTCTTC.

The gene calls are TRBV28 and TRBJ2-7; D unclear. V lost 4 bases and J lost 2, with 9 bases in between. This CDR3 has 13 residues. Germline V gives CDR1 MDHEN, CDR2 SYDVKM. DNA of the CDR3: TGTGCCAGCAGTTGGTGGGCTACCTACGAGCAGTACTTC. This codes for CASSWWATYEQYF.

The V and J genes are TRBV27 and TRBJ2-2; a possible D gene is TRBD2 (6 bases). The CDR3 loop spans 15 amino acids. V was trimmed by 1 base and J by 6 bases, leaving 12 bases between them. Germline V gene sequence: CDR1 MNHEY, CDR2 SMNVEV (reference sequence). The chain's CDR3 is CASSLFGWGAGELFF. The CDR3 DNA reads as TGTGCCAGCAGTTTATTTGGTTGGGGGGCCGGGGAGCTGTTTTTT.

V is TRBV7-8 and J is TRBJ2-1; 10 bases match TRBD2. Trimming removed 0 bases from V and 6 bases from J; junction bases left unmatched: 8. The CDR3 runs 17 residues. Germline V gives CDR1 SGHVS, CDR2 FQNEAQ. Here the CDR3 reads CASSLAASGSYLNEQFF. The CDR3, as DNA: TGTGCCAGCAGCTTAGCGGCTAGCGGGAGCTATCTCAATGAGCAGTTCTTC.

This sequence joins TRBV5-1 and TRBJ2-5, with 13 bases aligning to TRBD2. Germline V CDR1 and CDR2: SGHRS, YFSETQ. This CDR3 is built from 17 residues. Losses at the gene ends were 0 bases for V and 1 base for J; bases not matched to a gene: 3. CDR3 protein: CASSLAGTSGVQETQYF. The CDR3 DNA sequence: TGCGCCAGCAGCTTGGCTGGGACTAGCGGGGTCCAAGAGACCCAGTACTTC.

The rearrangement links TRBV2 to TRBJ2-7, with D possibly TRBD2 on 5 matching bases. CDR1 is SNHLY and CDR2 is FYNNEI in the germline V gene. The CDR3 covers 14 residues. The germline V and J ends were trimmed by 8 bases and 4 bases, with 18 bases remaining between them. CDR3 sequence (DNA): TGTGCCAGCCTTCCGGTGGGAGTCGGTTACGAGCAGTACTTC. This translates into CASLPVGVGYEQYF.

This rearrangement joins TRBV15 to TRBJ2-3; 13 nucleotides agree with TRBD2. Per the germline V gene, CDR1 is LNHNV and CDR2 is YYDKDF (reference sequence). Unmatched junction bases numbered 2, after V lost 6 bases and J lost 5 bases. The CDR3 runs to 14 residues. Written as DNA, the CDR3 is TGTGCCACCAGACTAGCGGGAGGGATAGATACGCAGTATTTT. Its translation: CATRLAGGIDTQYF.

The V and J genes are TRBV7-2 and TRBJ2-7, with D maybe TRBD2 (5 bases). There are 15 residues in the CDR3. V was trimmed by 1 base and J by 2 bases, leaving 12 bases between them. The germline V gene encodes CDR1 SGHTA and CDR2 FQGNSA. The CDR3 sequence: CASSLEVGIAYEQYF. The DNA for the CDR3 is TGTGCCAGCAGCTTAGAGGTCGGGATTGCCTACGAGCAGTACTTC.

This rearrangement joins TRBV9 to TRBJ2-1; TRBD2 aligns across 7 bases. CDR1 SGDLS and CDR2 YYNGEE come from the germline V gene. After removal of 3 bases from V and 3 bases from J, the junction contained 15 bases not matched to a gene. CDR3 size: 18 residues. The CDR3 region is CASSGGRTGGSSYNEQFF. CDR3 nucleotides: TGTGCCAGCAGCGGGGGGAGAACGGGAGGTTCCAGCTACAATGAGCAGTTCTTC.

The V and J genes are TRBV2 and TRBJ2-3; D is uncertain. The length of the CDR3 is 13 residues. The germline V gene encodes CDR1 SNHLY and CDR2 FYNNEI. With 1 base removed from V and 2 bases from J, the gap between germline ends came to 4 bases. CDR3 residues: CASSEVNTDTQYF. The CDR3, as DNA: TGTGCCAGCAGTGAAGTCAACACAGATACGCAGTATTTT.

The genes are TRBV13 and TRBJ2-5, with 9 bases that match TRBD2. V was pared by 0 bases and J by 4 bases, with 6 bases of the junction left unmatched. Germline CDR1 reads PRHDT; CDR2 reads FYEKMQ (reference sequence). The CDR3 is 16 residues long. CDR3 amino acids: CASSLGSLAGIETQYF. CDR3 sequence (DNA): TGTGCCAGCAGCTTAGGGAGTCTAGCGGGAATAGAGACCCAGTACTTC.

The chain carries TRBV5-8 and TRBJ1-5; possible D gene TRBD1, 6 bases. Germline values: CDR1 SGHTS, CDR2 YDEGEE. This CDR3 contains 17 residues. The V end was cut by 5 bases, the J end by 3 bases, with 21 bases between. CDR3 sequence reads: CASRFARGLATNQPQHF. The CDR3, as DNA: TGTGCCAGCAGATTCGCCAGGGGTCTCGCGACCAATCAGCCCCAGCATTTT.

The gene calls are TRBV7-2 and TRBJ2-2; D gene uncertain. Trimming cost V 11 bases and J 4 bases, with 11 bases left between them. The CDR3 is 12 residues long. Germline loops: CDR1 SGHTA, CDR2 FQGNSA. CDR3 in DNA: TGTGCCTCCTATCCGGGCACCGGGGAGCTGTTTTTT. Encoded protein: CASYPGTGELFF.

The gene calls are TRBV28 and TRBJ2-5; D gene ambiguous. Per germline, CDR1 MDHEN and CDR2 SYDVKM. The CDR3 is 14 residues long. Trimming removed 3 bases at V and 5 bases at J, with 13 bases between. The CDR3 loop reads CASSFGWSRETQYF. CDR3 in DNA: TGTGCCAGCAGTTTCGGGTGGTCCCGGGAGACCCAGTACTTC. Using reference TRBV28 and TRBJ2-5 for the parts outside the CDR3, the full variable domain is DVKVTQSSRYLVKRTGEKVFLECVQDMDHENMFWYRQDPGLGLRLIYFSYDVKMKEKGDIPEGYSVSREKKERFSLILESASTNQTSMYLCASSFGWSRETQYFGPGTRLLVL.

The gene calls are TRBV7-6 and TRBJ1-4; 7 bases fit TRBD1. The CDR3 spans 13 residues. With 4 bases clipped from V and 8 bases from J, the junction kept 4 bases outside the gene matches. The germline gives CDR1 SGHVS, CDR2 FNYEAQ. CDR3 nucleotide sequence: TGTGCCAGCAGCTCGGGACAGAGGGAAAAACTGTTTTTT. This encodes CASSSGQREKLFF.

The chain combines TRBV4-1 with TRBJ2-3, with D possibly matching TRBD2 (6 bases). CDR3 length: 16 residues. V was pared by 3 bases and J by 4 bases, with 17 bases between. In germline, CDR1 is MGHRA, CDR2 YSYEKL. The CDR3 DNA reads as TGCGCCAGCAGCCAGAACGTTGCTAGCGACGCAGATACGCAGTATTTT. Translation gives CASSQNVASDADTQYF.

The CDR3 region is CSAYRGNEQYF. For the CDR3, the DNA is TGCAGTGCTTACAGGGGTAACGAGCAGTACTTC. The chain carries TRBV20-1 and TRBJ2-7, with TRBD1 matching over 7 bases. This CDR3 comprises 11 residues. V lost 5 bases, J lost 5 bases, and 3 bases stayed unmatched. Germline loops: CDR1 DFQATT, CDR2 SNEGSKA (reference sequence).

In DNA form, the CDR3 reads TGTGCCAGCTCACCAAGGGCGGGAGGGGAGCAGTTCTTC. Translation: CASSPRAGGEQFF. The V gene is TRBV18, the J gene TRBJ2-1, with 9 bases matching TRBD2. The ends lost 2 bases at V and 10 bases at J; junction bases unmatched: 3. The length of the CDR3 is 13 residues. The germline gives CDR1 KGHSH, CDR2 LQKENI.

The chain carries TRBV6-1 and TRBJ2-7, with 9 bases that match TRBD2. From germline, CDR1 is MNHNS and CDR2 SASEGT. The CDR3 spans 16 residues. With 4 bases clipped from V and 4 bases from J, the junction kept 11 bases outside the gene matches. The CDR3 here is CASSAGGSGGTYEQYF. Written as DNA, the CDR3 is TGTGCCAGCAGTGCCGGGGGTAGCGGGGGAACTTACGAGCAGTACTTC.

Comments on this clone: The identical CDR3 is also encoded by other nucleotide sequences in the sample. The V gene is TRBV29-1, the J gene TRBJ1-1, with D possibly being TRBD1 (6 bases). With 6 bases removed from V and 5 bases from J, the gap between germline ends came to 7 bases. The length of the CDR3 is 10 residues. Germline lookup yields CDR1 SQVTM and CDR2 ANQGSEA. The CDR3 DNA is TGCAGCGTCAGGGGAACTGAAGCTTTCTTT. It encodes CSVRGTEAFF.

The J gene is TRBJ2-3, the V gene TRBV4-1, with unresolved D. The CDR3 sequence is 15 residues long. V lost 0 bases and J 1 base, leaving 8 bases between the germline ends. CDR1 and CDR2 from the germline V gene are MGHRA and YSYEKL. The CDR3 reads CASSQDGRGTDTQYF. As DNA, the CDR3 is TGCGCCAGCAGCCAAGACGGTCGGGGCACAGATACGCAGTATTTT.

J is TRBJ1-1 and V is TRBV28; 10 positions match TRBD1. Germline CDR1 MDHEN, CDR2 SYDVKM. The CDR3 is 17 amino acids. J gave up 3 bases and V 6 bases, and 13 bases lay outside the gene matches. CDR3 amino acids: CASRKRTGGILDTEAFF. In DNA, the CDR3 is TGTGCCAGCAGAAAGCGGACAGGGGGAATTTTGGACACTGAAGCTTTCTTT.